This T cell receptor beta chain was found in a study of shared clonotypes between healthy human individuals (dated by TCRdb to the early 2020s). Context from the whole study: The cohort included three men and a couple of women between 18 and 49 years of age. Per donor, three plates each were used for CD4 naive and CD4 memory, two for CD8 naive, and one for CD8 memory. Per donor, leukapheresis produced somewhere between about 0.85 and 10 billion PBMCs. To increase sequencing depth and limit assay-specific biases, different laboratories used diverse techniques to prepare libraries and sequence TCR repertoires. To estimate repertoire size and how much clonotypes are shared between individuals, the study performed deep sequencing of blood TCR repertoires from a handful of healthy adults.

Its CDR3 holds 19 amino acids, cysteine through phenylalanine. The sequence is cut down to CDR3 DNA, 57 bases in frame from base 1. CDR1 and CDR2, looked up from the germline V gene, are MNHNS and SASEGT. Trimmed from V: 4 bases; trimmed from J: 0 bases; junction bases lacking a gene match: 15. A note on this clone: This clone's antigen is unknown. No base quality values were provided; no much bigger clone lies one nucleotide off.

The donors were healthy, HIV-negative adults who had no recently reported acute infections or vaccinations. All donors were Caucasian adults living in Nashville, Tennessee, USA. CD8 memory samples consisted of magnetically selected CD45RO+ cells combined with CCR7-negative CD45RA+ effector memory (TemRA) cells. Blood was obtained by leukapheresis, after which PBMCs were separated by Ficoll-Histopaque density gradient centrifugation and cryopreserved in liquid nitrogen vapor phase. Purity and quantity of every magnetically sorted T cell population were checked by analytical flow cytometry. Genomic DNA was isolated from each sorted fraction and quantified by UV absorbance on a Nanodrop 2000c. Study-level results and caveats: Even with the large sequencing depth, rarefaction of the sorted-subset datasets indicated that sequencing was incomplete. Because the study included a small number of donors, the genetic and exposure-history diversity represented was limited. Roughly 5% of naive CD4, around 4% of naive CD8, around 2.3% of memory CD4, and 0.35% to 0.5% of memory CD8 clonotypes were shared across several donors. Clonotypes shared by all four sorted-subset donors showed higher generation probabilities than non-shared clonotypes. Based on pairwise subsampling, the degree of clonotype sharing among donors was expected to be affected by sequencing depth. Naive subsets generally had larger estimated clonotype richness than memory subsets. Sampling was restricted to blood, and TCR repertoires in tissues likely differ from the TCR repertoires found in blood.

TCR CDR3 regions were amplified from genomic DNA by multiplex PCR using the deep immunoSEQ assay. For each cell subset, the extracted genomic DNA was distributed evenly across all wells of several immunoSEQ 96-well plates, and each plate served as one replicate. For sorted subsets, each replicate PCR was loaded with approximately 190 ng genomic DNA, equivalent to 30,000 or so T cell genomes. Purified libraries were measured with a Qubit 3.0 fluorometer, size-checked on a Bioanalyzer 2100, and measured again with the KAPA Library Quantification kit. A separate single-read 150-cycle Illumina NextSeq 550 flow cell was used to sequence each immunoSEQ 96-well plate. In the authors' own workflow: Because only junctional sequences without quality scores were contained in the immunoSEQ output, filtering matching that applied to full-length reads could not be performed. To assign V/J genes and CDR3, sequences were annotated against IMGT germline references using PyIR, a Python wrapper for IgBLAST v1.9. Reads with weak V/J assignments (E-value above 1e-6), missing CDR3, stop codons, out-of-frame junctions, or ambiguous translated residues were removed. V3J clonotypes were defined as sequences sharing an identical inferred V gene, J gene, and CDR3 amino acid sequence. To compute the percentage overlap between repertoires, the number of shared unique clonotypes was divided by the size of the smaller repertoire. Richness of each repertoire was evaluated using RTK rarefaction, the Chao1 estimator, and Recon v2.1 estimates of unobserved clonotypes. OLGA was used to compute generation probabilities for all TCRbeta clonotypes that the gDNA method yielded from a few donors. Drawn from immuneACCESS, this table holds only the in-frame rearrangements with V and J called that TCRdb kept. Clones are partly lost; checked studies trace under half to an unresolved V gene and leave the rest unexplained. Clonal size and the V and J genes are those of that table, whereas D and trimming came from the DNA. A total of approximately 710,000 clones appear in this sample, about nine tenths of them only once. The ten largest clonotypes hold roughly 36% of the sample.

The clonotype originates from a man between 18 and 35 years old in good health. Some clones in this sample may be carry-over from other donors' samples. Material: memory CD8+ T cells from PBMCs. Reading the label with the study, this specimen's cell subset or site is: CD45RO+ cells pooled with CCR7-negative TemRA cells. The chain employs TRBV6-1 and TRBJ2-7, and 10 junction bases match TRBD1. Here is the DNA: TGTGCCAGCAGTGCCCCATTAAACTTGGGACAGGGGAGCTCCTACGAGCAGTACTTC. Its product reads: CASSAPLNLGQGSSYEQYF.